Listed here are 2 T cell receptor beta chains from one sample, sequenced in a study of blood T cell repertoires in COVID-19 (dated by TCRdb to between 2020 and 2021). The library was obtained by the immunoSEQ multiplex PCR assay. Drawn from immuneACCESS, this table holds only the in-frame rearrangements with V and J called that TCRdb kept. Clones are partly lost; checked studies trace under half to an unresolved V gene and leave the rest unexplained. The sample profile shows about 180,000 clones; approximately 90% of them were found once. The top ten constitute 1.9% of the sample. The sample comprised peripheral blood. These receptors all stem from a man aged 18 to 29 who had recovered from COVID-19.

J is TRBJ2-7 and V is TRBV28, with D possibly being TRBD2 (7 bases). Trimming removed 6 bases from V and 5 bases from J, with 20 bases in between. CDR1 is MDHEN and CDR2 is SYDVKM in the germline V gene. The CDR3 sequence is 15 residues long. Written as DNA, the CDR3 is TGTGCCAGCAGAACAATTCCGGGGGGCCGGGACGAGCAGTACTTC. Translating it yields CASRTIPGGRDEQYF. Together with reference TRBV28 and TRBJ2-7, the CDR3 gives the full variable domain: DVKVTQSSRYLVKRTGEKVFLECVQDMDHENMFWYRQDPGLGLRLIYFSYDVKMKEKGDIPEGYSVSREKKERFSLILESASTNQTSMYLCASRTIPGGRDEQYFGPGTRLTVT.

J is TRBJ1-1 and V is TRBV25-1, with 9 bases identical to TRBD1. Germline CDR1 is MGHDK and CDR2 is SYGVNS. The CDR3 loop spans 18 amino acids. The J segment lost 0 bases and the V segment lost 5 bases, leaving 13 bases of the junction unmatched. DNA for the CDR3: TGTGCCAGCAGTTCGACTTGGGGACAGGGAAAGGTGAACACTGAAGCTTTCTTT. It is translated as CASSSTWGQGKVNTEAFF.